A selection of T cell receptor beta chains follows, all from one sample in a study of blood T cells in healthy people across ages. Each CDR3 protein is one row after TCRdb ran MiXCR on the 5' RACE reads. The sample has 590,000 or so distinct CDR3 sequences, under 30% seen once; the top ten hold approximately 14%. The sequencing sample was made of blood. Source of these receptors: a woman of 80 years or more in good health. CDR3s include the opening cysteine and the closing phenylalanine or tryptophan. D genes are given only for firm matches. The size field is filled for only some rows; it gives once, few, many or a size class.

CDR3	DNA	D	J	size	V
CAISQESGDIQYF	TGTGCCATCAGCCAAGAATCTGGGGACATTCAGTACTTC	-	TRBJ2-4	-	TRBV10-3
CASSLRGRASTDTQYF	TGCGCCAGCAGCTTAAGGGGTCGCGCCTCCACAGATACGCAGTATTTT	-	TRBJ2-3	many	TRBV5-1
CASSWKGKNEKLFF	TGTGCCAGCAGCTGGAAGGGGAAAAATGAAAAACTGTTTTTT	-	TRBJ1-4	-	TRBV5-4
CSVETLGGGVTDTQYF	TGCAGCGTTGAAACTTTAGGCGGGGGAGTCACAGATACGCAGTATTTT	TRBD2	TRBJ2-3	-	TRBV29-1
CASSYGQSGSYNEQFF	TGTGCCAGCAGTTACGGGCAATCGGGCTCCTACAATGAGCAGTTCTTC	-	TRBJ2-1	-	TRBV6-6
CSAQIQGINTEAFF	TGCAGTGCTCAGATTCAGGGGATTAACACTGAAGCTTTCTTT	-	TRBJ1-1	-	TRBV20-1
CAISEGTGGGKLFF	TGTGCCATCAGTGAGGGGACAGGGGGCGGAAAACTGTTTTTT	TRBD1	TRBJ1-4	many	TRBV10-3
CASSLKSGVEGETQYF	TGTGCCAGCAGCTTAAAGTCGGGGGTAGAGGGGGAGACCCAGTACTTC	-	TRBJ2-5	many	TRBV7-8
CASRGQGTNQPQHF	TGTGCCAGCAGGGGACAGGGGACCAATCAGCCCCAGCATTTT	TRBD1	TRBJ1-5	many	TRBV6-1
CASSVAGEPYNEQYF	TGTGCCAGCAGCGTCGCGGGGGAGCCCTACAATGAGCAGTACTTC	TRBD2	TRBJ2-7	-	TRBV9
CATKDTGSYNEQFF	TGTGCCACCAAGGACACAGGCTCCTACAATGAGCAGTTCTTC	-	TRBJ2-1	-	TRBV6-1
CASSQDRGRSPLHF	TGTGCCAGCAGTCAGGACAGGGGACGTTCACCCCTCCACTTT	TRBD1	TRBJ1-6	-	TRBV2
CSVPASNVNEKLFF	TGCAGCGTTCCGGCTTCTAACGTTAATGAAAAACTGTTTTTT	-	TRBJ1-4	many	TRBV29-1
CASSLQGATTSSYNEQFF	TGTGCCAGCAGCTTACAGGGGGCCACCACAAGCTCCTACAATGAGCAGTTCTTC	TRBD1	TRBJ2-1	many	TRBV5-6
CASSAAARVYGYTF	TGTGCCAGCAGTGCAGCAGCTCGCGTCTATGGCTACACCTTC	-	TRBJ1-2	many	TRBV6-1
CASSQATGTGHGYTF	TGTGCCAGCAGCCAAGCGACCGGGACAGGGCATGGCTACACCTTC	TRBD1	TRBJ1-2	many	TRBV3-1
CASTSDRGNSPLHF	TGTGCCAGCACCTCGGACAGGGGGAATTCACCCCTCCACTTT	TRBD1	TRBJ1-6	many	TRBV27
CASSLGGTETQFF	TGTGCCAGCAGCTTAGGCGGGACGGAGACCCAGTTCTTC	-	TRBJ2-1	once	TRBV7-9
CSAGDRNYYEQYF	TGCAGTGCTGGGGACAGAAACTACTACGAGCAGTACTTC	TRBD1	TRBJ2-7	many	TRBV20-1
CAISPAGEVDTQYF	TGTGCCATCAGTCCAGCGGGGGAGGTAGATACGCAGTATTTT	TRBD2	TRBJ2-3	-	TRBV10-3
CRARDLGQGPNTGELFF	TGCAGAGCTAGGGATCTAGGACAGGGACCAAACACCGGGGAGCTGTTTTTT	TRBD1	TRBJ2-2	-	TRBV20-1
CSAREPPGQGNGYTF	TGCAGTGCTAGAGAGCCGCCGGGACAGGGCAATGGCTACACCTTC	TRBD1	TRBJ1-2	many	TRBV20-1
CAWSQLTRTGELFF	TGTGCCTGGAGCCAACTTACTAGGACCGGGGAGCTGTTTTTT	-	TRBJ2-2	few	TRBV30